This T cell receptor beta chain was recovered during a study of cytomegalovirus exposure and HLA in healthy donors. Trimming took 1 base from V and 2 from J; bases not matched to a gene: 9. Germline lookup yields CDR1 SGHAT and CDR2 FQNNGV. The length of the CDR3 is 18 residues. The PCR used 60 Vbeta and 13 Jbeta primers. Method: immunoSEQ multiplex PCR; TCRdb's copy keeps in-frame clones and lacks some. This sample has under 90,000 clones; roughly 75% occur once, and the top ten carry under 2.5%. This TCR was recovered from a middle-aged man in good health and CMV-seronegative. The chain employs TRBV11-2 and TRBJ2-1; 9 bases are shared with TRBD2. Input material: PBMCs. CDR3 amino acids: CASSLGLAGPTTYNEQFF. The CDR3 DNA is TGTGCCAGCAGCTTAGGGCTAGCGGGGCCTACTACCTACAATGAGCAGTTCTTC.